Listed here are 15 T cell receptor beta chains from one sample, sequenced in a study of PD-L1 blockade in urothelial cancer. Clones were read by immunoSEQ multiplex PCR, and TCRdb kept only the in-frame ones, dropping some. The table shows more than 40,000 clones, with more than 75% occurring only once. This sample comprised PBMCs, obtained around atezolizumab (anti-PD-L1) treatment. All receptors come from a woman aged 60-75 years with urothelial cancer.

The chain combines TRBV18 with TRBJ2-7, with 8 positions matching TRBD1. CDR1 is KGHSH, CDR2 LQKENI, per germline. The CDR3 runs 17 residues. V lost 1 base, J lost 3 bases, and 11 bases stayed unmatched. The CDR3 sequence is CASSPRQGQGAVYEQYF. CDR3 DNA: TGTGCCAGCTCACCACGTCAAGGACAGGGCGCAGTCTACGAGCAGTACTTC.

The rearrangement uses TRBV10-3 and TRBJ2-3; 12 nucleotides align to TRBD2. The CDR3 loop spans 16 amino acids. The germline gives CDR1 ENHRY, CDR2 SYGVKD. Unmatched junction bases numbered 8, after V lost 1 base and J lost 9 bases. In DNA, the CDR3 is TGTGCCATCAGTGAGTTCGCTAGCGGGGGGGCCCAGACGCAGTATTTT. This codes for CAISEFASGGAQTQYF.

CDR3 coding DNA: TGTGCCACCCAGGGACAGGGGTTCTACAATGAGCAGTTCTTC. Translating it yields CATQGQGFYNEQFF. V usage is TRBV6-5 and J usage is TRBJ2-1, with 10 bases identical to TRBD1. In germline, CDR1 is MNHEY, CDR2 SVGAGI. The V gene end was trimmed by 10 bases and the J gene end by 3 bases; junction bases not matched to a gene: 6. The CDR3 is 14 residues long.

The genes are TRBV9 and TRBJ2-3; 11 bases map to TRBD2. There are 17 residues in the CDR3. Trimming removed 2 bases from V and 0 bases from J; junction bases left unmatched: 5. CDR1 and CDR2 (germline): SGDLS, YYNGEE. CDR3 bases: TGTGCCAGCAGCGTGTCTAGCGGGGGGCGGAGCACAGATACGCAGTATTTT. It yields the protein CASSVSSGGRSTDTQYF.

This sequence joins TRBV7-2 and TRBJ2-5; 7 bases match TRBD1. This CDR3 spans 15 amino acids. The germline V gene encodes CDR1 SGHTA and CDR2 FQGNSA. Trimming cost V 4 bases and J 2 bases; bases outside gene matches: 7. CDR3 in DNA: TGTGCCAGCAGCTCAGGGACAGCGACACAAGAGACCCAGTACTTC. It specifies CASSSGTATQETQYF.

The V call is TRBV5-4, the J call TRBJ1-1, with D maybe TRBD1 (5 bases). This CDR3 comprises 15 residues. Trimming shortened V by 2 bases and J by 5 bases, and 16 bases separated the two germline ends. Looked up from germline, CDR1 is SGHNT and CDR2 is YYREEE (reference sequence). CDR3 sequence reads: CASSLRTYRGTEAFF. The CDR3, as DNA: TGTGCCAGCAGCTTAAGGACATACCGGGGGACTGAAGCTTTCTTT. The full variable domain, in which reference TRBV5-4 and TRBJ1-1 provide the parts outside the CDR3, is ETGVTQSPTHLIKTRGQQVTLRCSSQSGHNTVSWYQQALGQGPQFIFQYYREEENGRGNFPPRFSGLQFPNYSSELNVNALELDDSALYLCASSLRTYRGTEAFFGQGTRLTVV.

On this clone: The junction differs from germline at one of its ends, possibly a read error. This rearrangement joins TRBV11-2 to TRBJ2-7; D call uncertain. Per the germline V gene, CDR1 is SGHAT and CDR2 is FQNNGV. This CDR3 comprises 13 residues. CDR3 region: CASSLEWSYEQYF. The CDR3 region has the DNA TGTGCCAGCAGCCTAGAGTGGAGCTACGAGCAGTACTTC.

The CDR3 protein is CASSPPLSGELFF. In DNA form, the CDR3 reads TGTGCCAGCAGCCCCCCTTTATCCGGGGAGCTGTTTTTT. The V call is TRBV9, the J call TRBJ2-2; D is ambiguous. CDR1 and CDR2 from the germline V gene are SGDLS and YYNGEE. The CDR3 has 13 residues. Trimming shortened V by 4 bases and J by 6 bases, and 10 bases separated the two germline ends.

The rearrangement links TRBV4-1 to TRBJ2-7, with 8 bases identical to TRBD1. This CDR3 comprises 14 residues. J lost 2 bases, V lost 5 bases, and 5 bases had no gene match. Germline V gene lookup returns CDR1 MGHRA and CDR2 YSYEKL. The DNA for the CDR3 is TGCGCCAGCAGCGTTGACAGGGGAACCTACGAGCAGTACTTC. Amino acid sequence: CASSVDRGTYEQYF.

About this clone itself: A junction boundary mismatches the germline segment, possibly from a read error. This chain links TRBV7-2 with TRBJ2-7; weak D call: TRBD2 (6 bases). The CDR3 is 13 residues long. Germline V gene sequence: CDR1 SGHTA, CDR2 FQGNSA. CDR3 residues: CASSQTNSGTPMF. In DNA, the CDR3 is TGTGCCAGCAGCCAGACCAATTCCGGGACTCCAATGTTC. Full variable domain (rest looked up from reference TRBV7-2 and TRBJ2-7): GAGVSQSPSNKVTEKGKDVELRCDPISGHTALYWYRQSLGQGLEFLIYFQGNSAPDKSGLPSDRFSAERTGGSVSTLTIQRTQQEDSAVYLCASSQTNSGTPMFGPGTRLTVT.

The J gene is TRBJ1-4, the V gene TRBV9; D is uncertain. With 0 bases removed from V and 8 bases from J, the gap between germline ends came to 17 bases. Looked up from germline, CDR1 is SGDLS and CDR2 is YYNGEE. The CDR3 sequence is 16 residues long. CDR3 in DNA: TGTGCCAGCAGCGTAGCCGGCTCCATTGGCGGCGAAAAACTGTTTTTT. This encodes CASSVAGSIGGEKLFF.

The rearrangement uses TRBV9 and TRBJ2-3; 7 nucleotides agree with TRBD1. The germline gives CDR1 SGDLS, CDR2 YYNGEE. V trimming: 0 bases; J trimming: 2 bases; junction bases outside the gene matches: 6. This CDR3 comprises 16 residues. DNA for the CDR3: TGTGCCAGCAGCGTAGTCGGACAGGCCTACACAGATACGCAGTATTTT. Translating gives CASSVVGQAYTDTQYF.

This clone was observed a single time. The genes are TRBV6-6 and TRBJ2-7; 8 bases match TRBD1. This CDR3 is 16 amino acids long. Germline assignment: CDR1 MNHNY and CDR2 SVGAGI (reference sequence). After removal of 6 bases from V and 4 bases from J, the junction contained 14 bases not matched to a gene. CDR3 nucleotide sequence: TGTGCCAGCAGCAAAGACAGGGGAGCTACTCCTTACGAGCAGTACTTC. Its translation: CASSKDRGATPYEQYF.

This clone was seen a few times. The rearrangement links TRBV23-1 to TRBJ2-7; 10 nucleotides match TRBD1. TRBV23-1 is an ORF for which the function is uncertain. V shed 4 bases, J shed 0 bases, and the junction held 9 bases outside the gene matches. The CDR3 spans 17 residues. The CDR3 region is CASSRYRDRGNSYEQYF. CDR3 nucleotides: TGCGCCAGCAGTCGGTACCGGGACAGGGGCAACTCCTACGAGCAGTACTTC.

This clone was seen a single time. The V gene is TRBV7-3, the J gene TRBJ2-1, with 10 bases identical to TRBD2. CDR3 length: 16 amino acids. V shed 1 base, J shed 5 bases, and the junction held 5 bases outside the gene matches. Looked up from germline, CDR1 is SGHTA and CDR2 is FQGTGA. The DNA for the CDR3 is TGTGCCAGCAGCTTAATGCTAGCGGGGGATAACAATGAGCAGTTCTTC. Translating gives CASSLMLAGDNNEQFF.